This TCR beta chain originates from a study of blood T cell repertoires in COVID-19 (dated by TCRdb to 2020 to 2022). About the investigation overall: Samples covering the acute and convalescent phases of COVID-19 were provided by collaborators in the United States, Italy and Spain. The material from the prospective study consisted of cDNA or gDNA derived from T cells, B-cell-depleted T cells, or PBMCs. The dataset comprised deeply sampled blood TCRbeta repertoires from subjects exposed to, actively infected with, or recovered from COVID-19. A freely available public database, intended as a resource for researchers studying the immune response to SARS-CoV-2, is where the repertoires were released. The samples were drawn from two sources: the first 160 participants of the ongoing ImmuneRACE study, and fewer than 1,500 subjects contributed by 6 global collaborators. The sample metadata nearly always contained a de-identified subject ID, COVID-19 status, age in years and sex. Where HLA class I and class II types were available, the types were taken from metadata supplied by the sample provider, not from assay-based typing. General findings and caveats noted by the study authors: How much clinical and demographic metadata was included differed by source and by participant, and the metadata was provided uncurated.

The CDR3, cysteine through phenylalanine, is 17 amino acids long. The CDR3 DNA has 51 bases and is translated from base 1. In the germline V gene (reference sequence), CDR1 corresponds to SGHNT and CDR2 to YYREEE. The V end gives up 0 bases and the J end 5 bases, leaving 11 bases in the junction not matched to a gene. TCRbeta CDR3 regions were amplified from genomic DNA using the immunoSEQ Assay, a bias-controlled multiplex PCR. On the study's bioinformatics: Within the assay, amplification of reference gene primers was used to estimate how many nucleated cells each sample contained. To quantify the absolute abundance of each unique TCRbeta CDR3 rearrangement, sequence reads were collapsed and filtered. For each sample, productive Simpson clonality was calculated as the square root of Simpson's diversity index across productive rearrangements. This is the immuneACCESS table as TCRdb keeps it, with only in-frame sequences that have V and J called. A part of the clones is gone; compared with another copy, unresolved V genes explain less than half, and the rest is unexplained. Clonal size and the V and J genes are those of that table, whereas D and trimming came from the DNA. This sample has approximately 73,000 clones in its table, and about nine tenths of those were observed once. Approximately 1.9% of the sample comes from the top ten.

The collaborating institutions used their own protocols to collect whole blood in K2EDTA tubes. For TCRbeta analysis, collaborators shipped samples as frozen whole blood, isolated PBMCs, or DNA extracted from either of those sample types. Turning to this clone: Its antigen is not yet known. Per-nucleotide qualities are absent, and no much larger clonotype sits a single base away.

This clonotype was sampled from a woman aged 60 to 75 with acute or convalescent COVID-19. The rearrangement combines TRBV5-4 with TRBJ2-5, and 9 bases in between align with TRBD1. Sequences were obtained from peripheral blood. The CDR3 region reads CASSLEDRGWTGETQYF. The DNA reads as follows: TGTGCCAGCAGCTTGGAGGACAGGGGCTGGACTGGGGAGACCCAGTACTTC. With all but the CDR3 taken from the reference TRBV5-4 and TRBJ2-5 genes, the full variable domain is: ETGVTQSPTHLIKTRGQQVTLRCSSQSGHNTVSWYQQALGQGPQFIFQYYREEENGRGNFPPRFSGLQFPNYSSELNVNALELDDSALYLCASSLEDRGWTGETQYFGPGTRLLVL.